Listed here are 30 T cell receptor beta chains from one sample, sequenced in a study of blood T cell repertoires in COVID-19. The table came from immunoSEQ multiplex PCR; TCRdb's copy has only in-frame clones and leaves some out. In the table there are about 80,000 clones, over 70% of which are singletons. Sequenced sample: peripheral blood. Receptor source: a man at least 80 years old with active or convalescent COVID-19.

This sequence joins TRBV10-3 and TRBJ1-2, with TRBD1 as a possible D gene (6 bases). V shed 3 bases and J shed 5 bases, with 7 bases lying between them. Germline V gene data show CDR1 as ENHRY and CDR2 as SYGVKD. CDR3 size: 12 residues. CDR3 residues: CAISEGQYGYTF. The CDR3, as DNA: TGTGCCATCAGTGAAGGACAGTATGGCTACACCTTC.

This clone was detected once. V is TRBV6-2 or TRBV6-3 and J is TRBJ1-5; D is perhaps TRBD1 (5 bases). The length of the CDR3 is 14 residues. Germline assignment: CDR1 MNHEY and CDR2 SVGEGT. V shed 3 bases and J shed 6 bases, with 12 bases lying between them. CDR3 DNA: TGTGCCAGCAGTTATGAAGGGGCCGGTCAGCCCCAGCATTTT. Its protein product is CASSYEGAGQPQHF.

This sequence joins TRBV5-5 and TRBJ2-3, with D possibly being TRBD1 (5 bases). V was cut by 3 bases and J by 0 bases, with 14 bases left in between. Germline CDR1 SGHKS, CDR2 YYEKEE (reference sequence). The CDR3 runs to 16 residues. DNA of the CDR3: TGTGCCAGCAGCTCCTCGACAGTACCTAGCACAGATACGCAGTATTTT. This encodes CASSSSTVPSTDTQYF.

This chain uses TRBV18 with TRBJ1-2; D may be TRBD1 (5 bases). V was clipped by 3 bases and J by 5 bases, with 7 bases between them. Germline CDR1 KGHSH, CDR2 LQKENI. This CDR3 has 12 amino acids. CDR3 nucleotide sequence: TGTGCCAGCTCACCGGACACATATGGCTACACCTTC. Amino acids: CASSPDTYGYTF.

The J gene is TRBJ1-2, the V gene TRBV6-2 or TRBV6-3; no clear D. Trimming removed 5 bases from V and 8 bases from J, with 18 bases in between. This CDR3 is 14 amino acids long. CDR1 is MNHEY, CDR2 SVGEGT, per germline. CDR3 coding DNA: TGTGCCAGCAGTAAAGAAGCCGGGGATTGGGGCTACACCTTC. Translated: CASSKEAGDWGYTF.

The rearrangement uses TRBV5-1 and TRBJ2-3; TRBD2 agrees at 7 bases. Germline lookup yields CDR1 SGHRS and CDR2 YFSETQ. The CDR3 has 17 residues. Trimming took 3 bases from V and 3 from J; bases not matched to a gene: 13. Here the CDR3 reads CASSWGGGGSGTDTQYF. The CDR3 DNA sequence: TGCGCCAGCAGCTGGGGAGGCGGCGGGAGTGGGACAGATACGCAGTATTTT.

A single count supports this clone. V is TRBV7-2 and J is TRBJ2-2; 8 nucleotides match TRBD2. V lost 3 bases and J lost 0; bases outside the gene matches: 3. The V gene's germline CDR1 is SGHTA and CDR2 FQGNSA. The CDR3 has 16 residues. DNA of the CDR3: TGTGCCAGCAGCTTGAACGGGGGGGCGAACACCGGGGAGCTGTTTTTT. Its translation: CASSLNGGANTGELFF.

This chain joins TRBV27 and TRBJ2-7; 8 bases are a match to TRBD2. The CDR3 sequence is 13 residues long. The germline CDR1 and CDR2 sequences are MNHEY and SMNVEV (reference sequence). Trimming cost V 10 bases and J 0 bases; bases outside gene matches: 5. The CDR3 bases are TGTGCCACCGGGACTAGGCACTCCTACGAGCAGTACTTC. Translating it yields CATGTRHSYEQYF.

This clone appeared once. This CDR3 is CASSPRGSDVSGNTIYF. The DNA of the CDR3 is TGTGCCAGCTCACCGAGGGGGTCCGACGTCTCTGGAAACACCATATATTTT. V is TRBV18 and J is TRBJ1-3; a weak D match, TRBD1 (6 bases). There are 17 residues in the CDR3. Germline V gene lookup returns CDR1 KGHSH and CDR2 LQKENI. The V and J ends lost 3 bases and 0 bases respectively, with 15 bases between them.

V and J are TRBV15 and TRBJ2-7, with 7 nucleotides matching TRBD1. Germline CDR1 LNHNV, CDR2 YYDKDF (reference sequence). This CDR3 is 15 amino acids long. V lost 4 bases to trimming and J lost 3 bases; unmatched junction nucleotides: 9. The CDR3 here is CATSINPGQNYEQYF. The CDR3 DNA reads TGTGCCACCAGCATCAATCCGGGACAGAACTACGAGCAGTACTTC.

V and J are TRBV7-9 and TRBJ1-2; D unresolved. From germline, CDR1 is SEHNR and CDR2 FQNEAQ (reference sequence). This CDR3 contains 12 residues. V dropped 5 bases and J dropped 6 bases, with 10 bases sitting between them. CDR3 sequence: CASSRSNDGYTF. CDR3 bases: TGTGCCAGCAGCCGGTCCAACGATGGCTACACCTTC.

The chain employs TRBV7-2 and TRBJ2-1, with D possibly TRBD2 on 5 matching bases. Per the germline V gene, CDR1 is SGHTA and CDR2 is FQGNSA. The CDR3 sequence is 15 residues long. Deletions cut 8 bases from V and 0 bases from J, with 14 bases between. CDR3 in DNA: TGTGCCAGCGCTGTAGCGACCAGCTCCTACAATGAGCAGTTCTTC. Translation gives CASAVATSSYNEQFF.

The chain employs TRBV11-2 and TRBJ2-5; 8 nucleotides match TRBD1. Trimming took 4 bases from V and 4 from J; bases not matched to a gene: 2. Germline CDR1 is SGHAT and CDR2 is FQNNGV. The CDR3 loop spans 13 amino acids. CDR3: CASSSTGVETQYF. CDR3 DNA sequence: TGTGCCAGCAGCTCGACAGGGGTAGAGACCCAGTACTTC.

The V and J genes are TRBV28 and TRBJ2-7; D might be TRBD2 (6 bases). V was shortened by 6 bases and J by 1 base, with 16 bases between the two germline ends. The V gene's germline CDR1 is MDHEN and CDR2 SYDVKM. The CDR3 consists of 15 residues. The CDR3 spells CASSSPGDPSYEQYF. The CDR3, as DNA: TGTGCCAGCAGCAGTCCGGGGGACCCTTCCTACGAGCAGTACTTC.

The CDR3 DNA reads TGTGCCAGCAGCGGGACAGGGGGCGTACGATATGGCTACACCTTC. It codes for CASSGTGGVRYGYTF. V and J are TRBV28 and TRBJ1-2; 12 nucleotides agree with TRBD1. Germline V gene lookup returns CDR1 MDHEN and CDR2 SYDVKM. V shed 6 bases, J shed 5 bases, and the junction held 7 bases outside the gene matches. There are 15 residues in the CDR3.

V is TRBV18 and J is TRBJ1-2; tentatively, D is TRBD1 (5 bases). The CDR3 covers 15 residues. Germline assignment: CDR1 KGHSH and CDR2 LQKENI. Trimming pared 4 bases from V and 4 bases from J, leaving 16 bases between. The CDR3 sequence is CASSQGPGGIYGYTF. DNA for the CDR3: TGTGCCAGCTCACAGGGACCCGGGGGAATCTATGGCTACACCTTC. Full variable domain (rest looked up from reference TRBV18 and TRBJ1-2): NAGVMQNPRHLVRRRGQEARLRCSPMKGHSHVYWYRQLPEEGLKFMVYLQKENIIDESGMPKERFSAEFPKEGPSILRIQQVVRGDSAAYFCASSQGPGGIYGYTFGSGTRLTVV.

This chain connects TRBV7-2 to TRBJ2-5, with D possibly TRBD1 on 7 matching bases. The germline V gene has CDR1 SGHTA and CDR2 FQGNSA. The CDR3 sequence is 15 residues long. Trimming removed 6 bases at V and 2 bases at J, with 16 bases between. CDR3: CASREGARLQETQYF. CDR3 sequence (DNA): TGTGCCAGCAGGGAGGGGGCCAGATTACAAGAGACCCAGTACTTC.

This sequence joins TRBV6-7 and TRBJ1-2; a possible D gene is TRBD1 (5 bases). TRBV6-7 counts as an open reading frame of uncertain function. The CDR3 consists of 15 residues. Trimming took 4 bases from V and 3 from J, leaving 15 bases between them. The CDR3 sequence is CASSSRDGRYYGYTF. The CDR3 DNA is TGTGCCAGCAGTTCAAGGGACGGGAGGTACTATGGCTACACCTTC.

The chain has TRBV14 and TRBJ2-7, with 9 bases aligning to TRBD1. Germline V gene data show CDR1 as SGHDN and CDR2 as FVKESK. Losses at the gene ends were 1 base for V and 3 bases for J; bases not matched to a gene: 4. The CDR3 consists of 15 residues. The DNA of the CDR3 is TGTGCCAGCAGCCAAGGATTGACAGGGGGCTACGAGCAGTACTTC. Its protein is CASSQGLTGGYEQYF.

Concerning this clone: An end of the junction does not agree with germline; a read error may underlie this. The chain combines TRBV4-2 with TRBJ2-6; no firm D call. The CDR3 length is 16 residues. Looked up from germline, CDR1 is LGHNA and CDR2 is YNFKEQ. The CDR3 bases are TGTGCCAGCAGCCCCCAACGCGCCTCTAGGGCCAACGTCCTGACTTTC. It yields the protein CASSPQRASRANVLTF.

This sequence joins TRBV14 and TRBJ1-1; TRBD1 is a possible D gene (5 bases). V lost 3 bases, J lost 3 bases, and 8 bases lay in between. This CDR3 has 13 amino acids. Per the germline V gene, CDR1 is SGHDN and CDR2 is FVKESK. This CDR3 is CASSQDTYTEAFF. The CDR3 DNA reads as TGTGCCAGCAGCCAGGACACGTACACTGAAGCTTTCTTT.

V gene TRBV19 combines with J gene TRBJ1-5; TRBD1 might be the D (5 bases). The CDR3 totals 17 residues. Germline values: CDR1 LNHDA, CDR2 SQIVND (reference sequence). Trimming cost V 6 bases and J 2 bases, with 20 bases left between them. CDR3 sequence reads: CASSRGGSLRGNQPQHF. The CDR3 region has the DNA TGTGCCAGTAGCCGGGGGGGGAGCCTTAGGGGCAATCAGCCCCAGCATTTT.

The DNA for the CDR3 is TGTGCCAGCAGTGAACGGGGTCTGGGCTCTGGAAACACCATATATTTT. Translating it yields CASSERGLGSGNTIYF. The V and J genes are TRBV6-1 and TRBJ1-3; D not resolved. Germline assignment: CDR1 MNHNS and CDR2 SASEGT. The CDR3 length is 16 residues. V lost 2 bases to trimming and J lost 0 bases, with 11 bases between them.

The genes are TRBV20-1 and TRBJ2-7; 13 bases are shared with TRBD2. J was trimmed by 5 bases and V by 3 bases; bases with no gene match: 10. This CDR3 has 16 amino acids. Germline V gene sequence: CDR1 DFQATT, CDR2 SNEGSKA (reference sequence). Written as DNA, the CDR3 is TGCAGTGCTAGTGGCTGGACTAGCGGGGGCAACAACGAGCAGTACTTC. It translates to CSASGWTSGGNNEQYF.

The CDR3 DNA is TGTGCCAGCAGCCCTTGGACTAGCGCTCGAACCTACGAGCAGTACTTC. This codes for CASSPWTSARTYEQYF. This chain connects TRBV3-1 (or the pseudogene TRBV3-2) to TRBJ2-7; 9 positions agree with TRBD2. J gave up 2 bases and V 4 bases, and 9 bases lay outside the gene matches. This CDR3 contains 16 residues. CDR1 LGHDT and CDR2 YNNKEL come from the germline V gene (reference sequence).

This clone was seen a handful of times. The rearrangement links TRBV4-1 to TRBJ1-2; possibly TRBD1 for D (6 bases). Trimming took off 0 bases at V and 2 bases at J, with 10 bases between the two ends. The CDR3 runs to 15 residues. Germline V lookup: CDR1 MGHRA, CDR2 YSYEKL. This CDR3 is CASSQDGRGNYGYTF. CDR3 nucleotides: TGCGCCAGCAGCCAAGACGGCAGGGGCAACTATGGCTACACCTTC.

The CDR3 nucleotides read TGTGCCAGCAGTTACAGAAACAGGTTCCCCTACGAGCAGTACTTC. It is translated as CASSYRNRFPYEQYF. The chain couples TRBV6-2 or TRBV6-3 to TRBJ2-7; D is perhaps TRBD1 (5 bases). The germline V gene has CDR1 MNHEY and CDR2 SVGEGT. V was trimmed by 2 bases and J by 2 bases, leaving 13 bases between them. The CDR3 sequence is 15 residues long.

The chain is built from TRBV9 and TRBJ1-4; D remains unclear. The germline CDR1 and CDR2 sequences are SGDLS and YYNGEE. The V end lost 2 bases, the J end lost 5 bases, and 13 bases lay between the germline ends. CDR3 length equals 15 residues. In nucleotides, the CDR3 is TGTGCCAGCAGCGTTCACGGGGAACCGAATGAAAAACTGTTTTTT. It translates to CASSVHGEPNEKLFF.

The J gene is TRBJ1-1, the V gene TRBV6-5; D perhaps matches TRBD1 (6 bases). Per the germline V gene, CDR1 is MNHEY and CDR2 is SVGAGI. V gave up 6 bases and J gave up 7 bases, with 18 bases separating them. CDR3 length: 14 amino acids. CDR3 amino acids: CASSPTRQAREAFF. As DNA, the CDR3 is TGTGCCAGCAGCCCAACTAGACAGGCTCGTGAAGCTTTCTTT.

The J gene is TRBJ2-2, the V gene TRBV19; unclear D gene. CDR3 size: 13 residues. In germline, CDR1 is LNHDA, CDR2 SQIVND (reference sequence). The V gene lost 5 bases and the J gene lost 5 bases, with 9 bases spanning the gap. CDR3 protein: CASSPFVTGELFF. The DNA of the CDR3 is TGTGCCAGTAGTCCCTTTGTGACCGGGGAGCTGTTTTTT.